This T cell receptor beta chain emerged from a study of blood T cell repertoires in COVID-19. Per the original data handling: How many nucleated cells were present was estimated from reference gene primer amplification. Profiled with immunoSEQ multiplex PCR; TCRdb holds only in-frame clones, not every one. D and trimming come from the DNA, and the V and J calls and clone size come from that table. Of roughly 230,000 clones in the sample, around 92% were seen once. At least ten counts were recorded for this clone. Additional DNA sequences in this sample encode the identical CDR3. CDR3 length: 15 amino acids. The germline V gene encodes CDR1 SEHNR and CDR2 FQNEAQ (reference sequence). Trimming cost V 5 bases and J 1 base, with 14 bases left between them. Participants reported their clinical history, and cohort assignment relied on those reports.

The TCR was taken from a woman aged 25 to 45 with acute COVID-19. The specimen sequenced was PBMCs or T cells enriched from blood (not recorded which). The chain couples TRBV7-9 to TRBJ1-1; D is unclear. This CDR3 is CASSLGGTSNTEAFF. The CDR3 nucleotides are TGTGCCAGCAGCCTTGGCGGCACCTCGAACACTGAAGCTTTCTTT.